This TCR beta chain was documented in a study of graft-versus-host responses after intestinal transplantation. The wider study: Recipients underwent multivisceral, liver-intestinal, or isolated intestinal transplants. Every recipient had anti-thymocyte globulin induction and 2 to 3 years of tacrolimus plus steroids.

A note on this clone: What it recognizes is unknown.

Assay used: immunoSEQ multiplex PCR; TCRdb lists only in-frame clones, some missing. The sample shows roughly 100,000 clones, 93% of them seen only once. Findings of the study overall: Where graft-donor T cell macrochimerism was present, patients had high graft-versus-host to host-versus-graft clonal ratios in allografts. Recipient bone marrow held GvH clones, some seen earlier in ileum or blood.

The germline gives CDR1 LGHNA, CDR2 YNFKEQ. The CDR3 has 12 amino acids. The V gene lost 3 bases and the J gene lost 4 bases, with 6 bases spanning the gap. The chain uses TRBV4-2 and TRBJ1-1; D remains ambiguous. Specimen: unstimulated CD8+ T cells sorted from spleen or lymph node cells, collected before intestinal transplant. This receptor was taken from a human donor who received an intestinal transplant. The CDR3: CASSQGSTEAFF. The CDR3 DNA sequence: TGTGCCAGCAGCCAGGGGAGCACTGAAGCTTTCTTT.